This T cell receptor (beta chain) derives from a study of blood T cell repertoires in COVID-19. Turning to the study itself: In each case, the material was cDNA or gDNA derived from T cells, B-cell-depleted T cells, or PBMCs.

This CDR3 has 14 amino acids. V was pared by 5 bases and J by 5 bases, with 5 bases of the junction left unmatched. The V gene's germline CDR1 is LNHDA and CDR2 SQIVND (reference sequence). As handled by the study authors: Using reference gene primer amplification, nucleated cell counts were estimated. Using immunoSEQ multiplex PCR, the repertoire was profiled, and TCRdb retains in-frame clones only, with some absent. V, J and clone size reflect that table, while D and trimming were determined from the DNA. The data hold some 200,000 clones, with about 82% observed a single time. This rearrangement joins TRBV19 to TRBJ2-1; 8 nucleotides line up with TRBD2. This clonotype originated in a woman of 80 years or more with acute or convalescent COVID-19. The specimen sequenced was peripheral blood. CDR3 sequence (DNA): TGTGCCAGTAGTTCGCGACTAGCGAACAATGAGCAGTTCTTC. Translated, it gives CASSSRLANNEQFF.